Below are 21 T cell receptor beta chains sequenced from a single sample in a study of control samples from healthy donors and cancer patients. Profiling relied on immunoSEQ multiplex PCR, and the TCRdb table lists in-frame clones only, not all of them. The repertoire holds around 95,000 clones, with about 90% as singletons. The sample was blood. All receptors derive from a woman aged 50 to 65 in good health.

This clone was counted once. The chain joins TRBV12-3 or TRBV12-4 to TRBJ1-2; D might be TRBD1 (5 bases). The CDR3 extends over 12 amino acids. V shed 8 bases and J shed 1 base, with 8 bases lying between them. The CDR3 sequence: CASFDSNYGYTF. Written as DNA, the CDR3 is TGTGCCAGCTTCGACAGTAACTATGGCTACACCTTC.

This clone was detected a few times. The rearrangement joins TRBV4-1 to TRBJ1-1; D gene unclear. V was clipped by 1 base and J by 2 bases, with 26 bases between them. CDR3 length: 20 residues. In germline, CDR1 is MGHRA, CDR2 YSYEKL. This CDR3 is CASSQGKSGFRSGKNTEAFF. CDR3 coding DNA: TGCGCCAGCAGCCAAGGGAAGAGCGGTTTCAGGTCAGGTAAAAACACTGAAGCTTTCTTT.

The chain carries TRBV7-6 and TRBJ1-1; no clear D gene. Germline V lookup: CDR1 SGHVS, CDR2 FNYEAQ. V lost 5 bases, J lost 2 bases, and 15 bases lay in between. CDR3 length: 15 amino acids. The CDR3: CASSHAGLPNTEAFF. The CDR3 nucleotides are TGTGCCAGCAGCCATGCCGGACTGCCCAACACTGAAGCTTTCTTT. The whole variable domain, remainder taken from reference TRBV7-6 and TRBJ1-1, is GAGVSQSPRYKVTKRGQDVALRCDPISGHVSLYWYRQALGQGPEFLTYFNYEAQQDKSGLPNDRFSAERPEGSISTLTIQRTEQRDSAMYRCASSHAGLPNTEAFFGQGTRLTVV.

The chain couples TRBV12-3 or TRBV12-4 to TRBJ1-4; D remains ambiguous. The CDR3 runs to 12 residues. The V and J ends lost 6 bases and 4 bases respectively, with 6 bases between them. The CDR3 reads CASSLYNEKLFF. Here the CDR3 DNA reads TGTGCCAGCAGCCTATATAATGAAAAACTGTTTTTT.

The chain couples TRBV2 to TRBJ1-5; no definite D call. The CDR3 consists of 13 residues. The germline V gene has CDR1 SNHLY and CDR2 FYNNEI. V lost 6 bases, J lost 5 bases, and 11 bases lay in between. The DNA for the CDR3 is TGTGCCAGCAGGGTCCGAACCGATCAGCCCCAGCATTTT. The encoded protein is CASRVRTDQPQHF. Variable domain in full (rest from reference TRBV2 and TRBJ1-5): EPEVTQTPSHQVTQMGQEVILRCVPISNHLYFYWYRQILGQKVEFLVSFYNNEISEKSEIFDDQFSVERPDGSNFTLKIRSTKLEDSAMYFCASRVRTDQPQHFGDGTRLSIL.

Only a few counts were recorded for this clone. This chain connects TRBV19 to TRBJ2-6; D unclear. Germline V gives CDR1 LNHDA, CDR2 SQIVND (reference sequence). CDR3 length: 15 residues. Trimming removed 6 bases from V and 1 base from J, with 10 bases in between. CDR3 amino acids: CASRPDQSGANVLTF. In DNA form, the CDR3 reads TGTGCCAGTAGACCCGACCAGTCTGGGGCCAACGTCCTGACTTTC.

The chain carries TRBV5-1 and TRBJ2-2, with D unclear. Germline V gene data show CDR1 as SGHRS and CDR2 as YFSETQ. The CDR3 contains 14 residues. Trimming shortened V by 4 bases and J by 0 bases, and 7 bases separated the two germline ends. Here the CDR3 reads CASSAGTNTGELFF. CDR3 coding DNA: TGCGCCAGCAGCGCCGGTACGAACACCGGGGAGCTGTTTTTT. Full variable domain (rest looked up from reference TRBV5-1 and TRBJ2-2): KAGVTQTPRYLIKTRGQQVTLSCSPISGHRSVSWYQQTPGQGLQFLFEYFSETQRNKGNFPGRFSGRQFSNSRSEMNVSTLELGDSALYLCASSAGTNTGELFFGEGSRLTVL.

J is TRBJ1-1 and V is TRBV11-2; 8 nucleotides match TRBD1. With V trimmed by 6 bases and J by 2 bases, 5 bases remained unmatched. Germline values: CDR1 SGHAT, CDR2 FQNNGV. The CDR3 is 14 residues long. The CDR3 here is CASRSGGTNTEAFF. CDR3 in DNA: TGTGCCAGCAGATCAGGGGGCACAAACACTGAAGCTTTCTTT.

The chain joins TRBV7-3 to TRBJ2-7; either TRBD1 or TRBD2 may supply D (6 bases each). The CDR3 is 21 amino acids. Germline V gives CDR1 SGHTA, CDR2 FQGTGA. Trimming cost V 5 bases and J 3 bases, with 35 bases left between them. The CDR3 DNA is TGTGCCAGCAGCCCTCGACTTACCGGGGGCCCTGGCCATGTATTTCACTACGAGCAGTACGTC. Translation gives CASSPRLTGGPGHVFHYEQYV.

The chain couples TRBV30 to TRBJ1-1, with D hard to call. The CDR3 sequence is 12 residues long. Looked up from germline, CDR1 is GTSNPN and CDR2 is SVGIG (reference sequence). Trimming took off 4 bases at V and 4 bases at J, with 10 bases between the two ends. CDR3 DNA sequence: TGTGCCTGGACGGTGGCGGGCACTGAAGCTTTCTTT. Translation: CAWTVAGTEAFF.

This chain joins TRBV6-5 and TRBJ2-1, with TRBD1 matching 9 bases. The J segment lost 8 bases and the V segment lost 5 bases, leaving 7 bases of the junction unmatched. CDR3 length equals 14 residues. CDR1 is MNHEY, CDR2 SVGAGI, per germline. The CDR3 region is CASSQRQGVDEQFF. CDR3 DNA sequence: TGTGCCAGCAGTCAACGACAGGGGGTAGATGAGCAGTTCTTC.

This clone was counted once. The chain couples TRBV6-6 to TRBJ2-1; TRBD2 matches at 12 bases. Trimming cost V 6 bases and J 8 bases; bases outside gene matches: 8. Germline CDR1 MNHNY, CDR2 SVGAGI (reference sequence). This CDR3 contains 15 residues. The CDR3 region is CASRGLAGIADEQFF. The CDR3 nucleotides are TGTGCCAGCAGAGGACTAGCGGGGATAGCTGATGAGCAGTTCTTC.

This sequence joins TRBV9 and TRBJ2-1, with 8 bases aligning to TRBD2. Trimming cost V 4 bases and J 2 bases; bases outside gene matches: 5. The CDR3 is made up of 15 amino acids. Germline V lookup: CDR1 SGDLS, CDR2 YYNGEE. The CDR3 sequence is CASSPQLAAYNEQFF. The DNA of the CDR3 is TGTGCCAGCAGCCCCCAACTAGCGGCCTACAATGAGCAGTTCTTC.

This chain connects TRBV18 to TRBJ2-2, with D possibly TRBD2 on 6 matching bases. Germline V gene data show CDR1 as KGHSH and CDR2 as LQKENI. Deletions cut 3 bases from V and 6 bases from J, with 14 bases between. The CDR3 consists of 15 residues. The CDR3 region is CASSPVGGSAGELFF. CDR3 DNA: TGTGCCAGCTCACCTGTGGGGGGTTCGGCCGGGGAGCTGTTTTTT.

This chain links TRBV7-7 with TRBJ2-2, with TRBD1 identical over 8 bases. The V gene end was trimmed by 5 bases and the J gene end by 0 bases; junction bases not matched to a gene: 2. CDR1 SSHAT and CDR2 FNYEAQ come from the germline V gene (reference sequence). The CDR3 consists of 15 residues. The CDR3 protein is CASSLQGANTGELFF. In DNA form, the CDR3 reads TGTGCCAGCAGCCTACAGGGGGCGAACACCGGGGAGCTGTTTTTT.

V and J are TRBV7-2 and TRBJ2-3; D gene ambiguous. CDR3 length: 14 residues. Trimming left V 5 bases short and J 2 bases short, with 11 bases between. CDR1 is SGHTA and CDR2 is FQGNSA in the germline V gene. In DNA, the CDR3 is TGTGCCAGCAGCCTGGCGGCTAACACAGATACGCAGTATTTT. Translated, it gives CASSLAANTDTQYF.

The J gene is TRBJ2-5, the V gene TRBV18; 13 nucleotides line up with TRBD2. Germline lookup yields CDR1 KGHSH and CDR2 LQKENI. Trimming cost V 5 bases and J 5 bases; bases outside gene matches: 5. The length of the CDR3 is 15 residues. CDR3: CASSGGTSGVETQYF. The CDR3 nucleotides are TGTGCCAGCTCAGGAGGGACTAGCGGGGTGGAGACCCAGTACTTC.

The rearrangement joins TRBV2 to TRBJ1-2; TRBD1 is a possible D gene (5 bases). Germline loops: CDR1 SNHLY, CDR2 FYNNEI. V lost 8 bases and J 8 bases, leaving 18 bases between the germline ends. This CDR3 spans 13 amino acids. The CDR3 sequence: CASRGTAVWGYTF. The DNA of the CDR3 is TGTGCCAGCCGGGGGACCGCCGTGTGGGGCTACACCTTC.

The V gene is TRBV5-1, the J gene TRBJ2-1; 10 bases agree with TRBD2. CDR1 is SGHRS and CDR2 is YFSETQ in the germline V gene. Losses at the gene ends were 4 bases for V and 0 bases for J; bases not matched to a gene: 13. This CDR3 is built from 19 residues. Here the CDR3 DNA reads TGCGCCAGCAGCCAACGGGGAGGAGCGGGGGGGCGCTCCTACAATGAGCAGTTCTTC. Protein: CASSQRGGAGGRSYNEQFF.

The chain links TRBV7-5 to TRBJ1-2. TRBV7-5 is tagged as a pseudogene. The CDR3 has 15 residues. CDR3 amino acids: CVRSLSARSSYGYTF. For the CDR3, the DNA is TGTGTCAGAAGCTTATCTGCAAGAAGTTCCTATGGCTACACCTTC.

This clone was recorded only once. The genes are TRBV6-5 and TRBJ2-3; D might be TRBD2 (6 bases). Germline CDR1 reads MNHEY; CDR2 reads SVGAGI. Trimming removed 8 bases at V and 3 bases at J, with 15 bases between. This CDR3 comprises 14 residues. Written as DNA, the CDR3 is TGTGCCAGCTTACGGAGGGGACCGACAGATACGCAGTATTTT. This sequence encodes CASLRRGPTDTQYF.